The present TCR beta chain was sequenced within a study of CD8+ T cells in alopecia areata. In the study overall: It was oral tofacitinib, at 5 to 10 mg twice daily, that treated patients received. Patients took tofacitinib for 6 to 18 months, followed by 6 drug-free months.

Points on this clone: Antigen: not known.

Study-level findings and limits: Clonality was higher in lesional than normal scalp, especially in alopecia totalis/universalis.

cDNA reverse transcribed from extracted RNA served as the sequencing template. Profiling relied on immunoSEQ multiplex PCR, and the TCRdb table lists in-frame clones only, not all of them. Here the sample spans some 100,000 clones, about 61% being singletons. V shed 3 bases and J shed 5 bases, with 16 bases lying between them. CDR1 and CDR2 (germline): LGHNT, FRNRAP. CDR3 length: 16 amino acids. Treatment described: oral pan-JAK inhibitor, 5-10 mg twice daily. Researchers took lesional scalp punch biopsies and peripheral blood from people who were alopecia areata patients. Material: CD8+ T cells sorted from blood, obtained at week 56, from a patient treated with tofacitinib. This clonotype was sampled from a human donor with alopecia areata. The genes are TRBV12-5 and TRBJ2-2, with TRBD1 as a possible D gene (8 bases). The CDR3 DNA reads TGTGCTAGTGGTTTCAACCACAGGGGGGGTACCGGGGAGCTGTTTTTT. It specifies CASGFNHRGGTGELFF.